The 21 T cell receptor beta chains in this list originate from one sample, sequenced in a study of vaccination and CD4 T cells after COVID-19. Their antigens are not known. Cultured CD4+ T cell DNA underwent sequencing with the Oncomine TCR Beta short-read assay. One entry per CDR3 protein results from TCRdb running MiXCR on the PCR reads. The sample has around 12,000 distinct CDR3 sequences, around 50% seen once. Treatment denoted: approximately 9-day PBMC culture with coronavirus spike peptide pools or control peptides (ViraFEST assay). Sequencing was done on a sample of CD4+ T cells from blood, cultured in vitro. Every receptor here comes from a human donor who had recovered from COVID-19.

The rearrangement joins TRBV11-1 to TRBJ2-3; TRBD1 might be the D (5 bases). This CDR3 is 15 amino acids long. Germline V gene lookup returns CDR1 SGHAT and CDR2 FQDESV (reference sequence). The germline V and J ends were trimmed by 5 bases and 2 bases, with 14 bases remaining between them. The CDR3 is CASSPRTRTTDTQYF. In nucleotides, the CDR3 is TGTGCCAGCAGCCCCCGGACAAGAACCACAGATACGCAGTATTTT.

The chain employs TRBV6-1 and TRBJ1-6, with D perhaps matching TRBD1 (5 bases). CDR3 size: 15 residues. The germline V and J ends were trimmed by 6 bases and 7 bases, with 16 bases remaining between them. The germline gives CDR1 MNHNS, CDR2 SASEGT. As DNA, the CDR3 is TGTGCCAGCAGAGCGGAGGGGACGGCAAATTCACCCCTCCACTTT. This codes for CASRAEGTANSPLHF.

J is TRBJ2-3 and V is TRBV20-1, with D hard to call. CDR1 DFQATT and CDR2 SNEGSKA come from the germline V gene (reference sequence). The CDR3 sequence is 11 residues long. The V and J ends lost 5 bases and 6 bases respectively, with 9 bases between them. The CDR3 loop reads CSAQLEDTQYF. The CDR3 nucleotides are TGCAGTGCTCAGCTCGAGGATACGCAGTATTTT.

There are a few counts of this clonotype. The CDR3 reads CGVEKLNYGYTF. The DNA of the CDR3 is TGTGGGGTAGAGAAGCTTAACTATGGCTACACCTTC. The chain recombines TRBV7-2 with TRBJ1-2; D gene ambiguous. This CDR3 comprises 12 residues. Germline V gives CDR1 SGHTA, CDR2 FQGNSA.

The chain recombines TRBV7-3 with TRBJ2-2; a weak D match, TRBD1 (6 bases). The CDR3 has 14 amino acids. Germline values: CDR1 SGHTA, CDR2 FQGTGA. V shed 5 bases and J shed 6 bases, with 13 bases lying between them. This CDR3 reads CASSLQGSAGELFF. The CDR3 DNA sequence: TGTGCCAGCAGCCTACAGGGTAGTGCCGGGGAGCTGTTTTTT.

V gene TRBV19 combines with J gene TRBJ1-1; D is undetermined. The CDR3 extends over 13 amino acids. The germline gives CDR1 LNHDA, CDR2 SQIVND (reference sequence). V dropped 3 bases and J dropped 5 bases, with 10 bases sitting between them. CDR3 nucleotide sequence: TGTGCCAGTAGTATTGTCACTGGGACTGAAGCTTTCTTT. This sequence encodes CASSIVTGTEAFF.

The gene calls are TRBV12-3 or TRBV12-4 and TRBJ2-2; 8 bases align to TRBD2. Trimming at V came to 6 bases and at J to 3 bases, leaving 6 bases not matched to a gene. The length of the CDR3 is 15 residues. Here the CDR3 reads CASSRTSSYTGELFF. CDR3 DNA sequence: TGTGCCAGCAGCCGGACTAGCTCCTACACCGGGGAGCTGTTTTTT.

The chain combines TRBV19 with TRBJ2-5, with D perhaps assigned TRBD1 or TRBD2 (6 bases each). The length of the CDR3 is 15 residues. CDR1 LNHDA and CDR2 SQIVND come from the germline V gene (reference sequence). Trimming took 3 bases from V and 5 from J, leaving 16 bases between them. CDR3 in amino acids: CASSIGGGRSETQYF. CDR3 DNA: TGTGCCAGTAGTATTGGAGGGGGGAGAAGTGAGACCCAGTACTTC.

The rearrangement uses TRBV30 and TRBJ1-5, with 9 bases that match TRBD1. V shed 5 bases, J shed 7 bases, and the junction held 9 bases outside the gene matches. CDR3 length equals 14 residues. From germline, CDR1 is GTSNPN and CDR2 SVGIG (reference sequence). The CDR3, as DNA: TGTGCCTGGGGGACAGGGTTGGCCGCGCAGCCCCAGCATTTT. It specifies CAWGTGLAAQPQHF.

The V call is TRBV28, the J call TRBJ1-2; 8 bases match TRBD1. This CDR3 region has 14 residues. V lost 5 bases to trimming and J lost 7 bases; unmatched junction nucleotides: 9. Per germline, CDR1 MDHEN and CDR2 SYDVKM. CDR3 in amino acids: CASSTTGAPSGYTF. As DNA, the CDR3 is TGTGCCAGCAGTACGACAGGGGCCCCCTCTGGCTACACCTTC.

The chain's CDR3 is CSAEKEAGGPWEQYF. CDR3 nucleotide sequence: TGCAGTGCGGAAAAAGAAGCGGGAGGGCCATGGGAGCAGTACTTC. The chain links TRBV20-1 to TRBJ2-7, with 10 bases identical to TRBD2. V dropped 6 bases and J dropped 7; count of bases not matched to a gene: 15. CDR3 length: 15 amino acids. Germline CDR1 and CDR2: DFQATT and SNEGSKA (reference sequence).

The rearrangement joins TRBV20-1 to TRBJ2-1, with D possibly TRBD1 on 5 matching bases. V dropped 6 bases and J dropped 1 base, with 13 bases sitting between them. Germline CDR1 is DFQATT and CDR2 is SNEGSKA (reference sequence). This CDR3 has 14 amino acids. The CDR3 sequence is CSAQGSKSYNEQFF. The CDR3 coding sequence is TGCAGTGCCCAGGGATCGAAGTCCTACAATGAGCAGTTCTTC.

The chain has TRBV6-1 and TRBJ2-2, with D hard to call. Germline loops: CDR1 MNHNS, CDR2 SASEGT. The CDR3 runs 13 residues. Trimming pared 6 bases from V and 4 bases from J, leaving 9 bases between. For the CDR3, the DNA is TGTGCCAGCAGCGCGGTTGGCACCGGGGAGCTGTTTTTT. Translating it yields CASSAVGTGELFF.

The V call is TRBV5-1, the J call TRBJ2-1, with 8 bases aligning to TRBD2. This CDR3 is built from 16 residues. Per the germline V gene, CDR1 is SGHRS and CDR2 is YFSETQ. V gave up 4 bases and J gave up 9 bases; unmatched junction bases: 15. This CDR3 is CASSRGASGSMVEQFF. The CDR3, as DNA: TGCGCCAGCAGCAGGGGCGCGAGCGGGAGTATGGTTGAGCAGTTCTTC. Together with reference TRBV5-1 and TRBJ2-1, the CDR3 gives the full variable domain: KAGVTQTPRYLIKTRGQQVTLSCSPISGHRSVSWYQQTPGQGLQFLFEYFSETQRNKGNFPGRFSGRQFSNSRSEMNVSTLELGDSALYLCASSRGASGSMVEQFFGPGTRLTVL.

The chain recombines TRBV28 with TRBJ2-3, with TRBD1 identical over 7 bases. V lost 5 bases, J lost 3 bases, and 8 bases stayed unmatched. Per germline, CDR1 MDHEN and CDR2 SYDVKM. There are 15 residues in the CDR3. The CDR3 reads CASSSRVRGTDTQYF. In DNA, the CDR3 is TGTGCCAGCAGTAGTCGAGTCAGGGGGACAGATACGCAGTATTTT.

This clonotype turned up a few times. The gene calls are TRBV7-2 and TRBJ1-5, with a tentative D call TRBD1 (5 bases). Per the germline V gene, CDR1 is SGHTA and CDR2 is FQGNSA. The CDR3 has 14 residues. V was trimmed by 6 bases and J by 4 bases, leaving 13 bases between them. CDR3 region: CASSSGDGNQPQHF. The CDR3 DNA is TGTGCCAGCAGTTCGGGGGACGGAAATCAGCCCCAGCATTTT.

There are a few counts of this clonotype. The germline gene is not matched at one end of the junction; a read error may be the cause. The chain couples TRBV7-7 to TRBJ1-6; D call uncertain. Germline CDR1 SSHAT, CDR2 FNYEAQ (reference sequence). CDR3 length equals 21 residues. The CDR3: CASSDNFGDGRPQSYNSPLHF. In DNA, the CDR3 is TGTGCTAGCAGCGATAATTTTGGAGATGGGCGGCCTCAGTCCTATAATTCACCCCTCCACTTT.

The chain employs TRBV12-3 or TRBV12-4 and TRBJ2-1, with TRBD2 matching 11 bases. The CDR3 has 14 amino acids. V lost 6 bases to trimming and J lost 9 bases; unmatched junction nucleotides: 7. The CDR3 spells CASSQNSGRAEQFF. The CDR3 DNA is TGTGCCAGCAGCCAAAATAGCGGGAGGGCTGAGCAGTTCTTC.

This clonotype has a handful of counts. The chain recombines TRBV10-3 with TRBJ2-1; D unclear. Trimming removed 10 bases at V and 4 bases at J, with 14 bases between. The V gene's germline CDR1 is ENHRY and CDR2 SYGVKD. The CDR3 totals 13 residues. The CDR3 bases are TGTGCCACCAGACTCACAGATTACAATGAGCAGTTCTTC. Translated: CATRLTDYNEQFF.

The chain joins TRBV27 to TRBJ2-5, with D perhaps matching TRBD1 (5 bases). V lost 7 bases to trimming and J lost 2 bases, with 14 bases between them. This CDR3 comprises 14 residues. Germline loops: CDR1 MNHEY, CDR2 SMNVEV (reference sequence). Here the CDR3 reads CASKGLEDQETQYF. In nucleotides, the CDR3 is TGTGCCAGCAAGGGGCTTGAGGATCAAGAGACCCAGTACTTC.

This clonotype has only a few counts. The chain recombines TRBV7-3 with TRBJ2-3; D gene ambiguous. Germline values: CDR1 SGHTA, CDR2 FQGTGA. The CDR3 length is 12 residues. The germline V and J ends were trimmed by 2 bases and 5 bases, with 5 bases remaining between them. CDR3 in DNA: TGTGCCAGCAGCTTAGGCCGAGATACGCAGTATTTT. Protein product: CASSLGRDTQYF.